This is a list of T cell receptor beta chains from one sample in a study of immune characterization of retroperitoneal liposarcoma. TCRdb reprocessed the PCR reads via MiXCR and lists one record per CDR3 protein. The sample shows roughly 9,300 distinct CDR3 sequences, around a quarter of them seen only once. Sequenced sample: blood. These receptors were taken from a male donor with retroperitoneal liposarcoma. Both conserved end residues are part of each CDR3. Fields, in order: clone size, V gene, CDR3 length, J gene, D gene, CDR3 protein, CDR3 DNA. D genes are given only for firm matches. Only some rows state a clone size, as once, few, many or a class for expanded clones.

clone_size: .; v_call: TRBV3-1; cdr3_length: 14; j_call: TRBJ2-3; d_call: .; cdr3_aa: CASSQKGGTDTQYF; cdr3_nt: TGTGCCAGCAGCCAAAAGGGGGGCACAGATACGCAGTATTTT
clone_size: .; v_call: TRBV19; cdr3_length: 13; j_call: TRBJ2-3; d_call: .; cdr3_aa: CASSGGQVDTQYF; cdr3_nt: TGTGCCAGTAGCGGGGGGCAAGTAGATACGCAGTATTTT
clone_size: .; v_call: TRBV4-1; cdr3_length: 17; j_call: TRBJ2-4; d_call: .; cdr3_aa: CASSQDWAGMAKNIQYF; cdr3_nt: TGCGCCAGCAGCCAAGACTGGGCAGGGATGGCCAAAAACATTCAGTACTTC
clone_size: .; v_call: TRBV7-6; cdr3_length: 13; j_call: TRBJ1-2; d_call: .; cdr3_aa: CASSTGAFYGYTF; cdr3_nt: TGTGCCAGCAGCACCGGGGCGTTCTATGGCTACACCTTC
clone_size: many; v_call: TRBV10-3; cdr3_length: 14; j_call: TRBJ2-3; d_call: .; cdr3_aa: CAISEGGNTDTQYF; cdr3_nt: TGTGCCATCAGTGAGGGTGGTAACACAGATACGCAGTATTTT
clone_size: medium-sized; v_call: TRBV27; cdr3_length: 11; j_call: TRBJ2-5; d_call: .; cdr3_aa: CASIRGETQYF; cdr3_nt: TGTGCCAGCATTAGAGGGGAGACCCAGTACTTC
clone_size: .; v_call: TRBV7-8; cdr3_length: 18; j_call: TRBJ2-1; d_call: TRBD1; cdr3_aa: CASSLLSSRGHFYNEQFF; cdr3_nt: TGTGCCAGCAGCCTACTTTCATCCAGGGGGCATTTCTACAATGAGCAGTTCTTC
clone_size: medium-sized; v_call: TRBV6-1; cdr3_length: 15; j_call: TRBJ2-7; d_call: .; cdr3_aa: CASSERAGGGFEQYF; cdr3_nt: TGTGCCAGCAGTGAAAGAGCTGGTGGTGGTTTCGAGCAGTACTTC
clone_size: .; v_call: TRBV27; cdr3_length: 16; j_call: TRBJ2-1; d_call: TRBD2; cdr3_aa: CASSLSGVAGAETQFF; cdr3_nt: TGTGCCAGCAGTTTATCGGGGGTAGCGGGGGCGGAGACCCAGTTCTTC
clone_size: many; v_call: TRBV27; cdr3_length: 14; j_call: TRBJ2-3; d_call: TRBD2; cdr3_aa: CASSWDYHTDTQYF; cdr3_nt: TGTGCCAGCAGCTGGGACTACCACACAGATACGCAGTATTTT
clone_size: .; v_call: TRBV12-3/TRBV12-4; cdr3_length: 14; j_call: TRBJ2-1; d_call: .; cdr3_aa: CASSFSDEHNEQFF; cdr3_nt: TGTGCCAGCAGTTTTTCGGACGAGCACAATGAGCAGTTCTTC
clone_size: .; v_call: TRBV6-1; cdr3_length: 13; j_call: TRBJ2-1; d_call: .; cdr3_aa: CASKEVTEVEQFF; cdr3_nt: TGTGCCAGCAAGGAGGTTACGGAGGTCGAGCAGTTCTTC
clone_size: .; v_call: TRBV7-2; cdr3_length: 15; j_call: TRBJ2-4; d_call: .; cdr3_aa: CASSLVRGRYNEQYF; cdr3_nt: TGTGCCAGCAGCTTAGTGAGGGGCCGATACAATGAGCAGTACTTC
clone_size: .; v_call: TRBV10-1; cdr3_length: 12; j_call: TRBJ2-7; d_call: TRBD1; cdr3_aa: CASKGQAYEQYF; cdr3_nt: TGCGCCAGCAAGGGACAGGCATACGAGCAGTACTTC
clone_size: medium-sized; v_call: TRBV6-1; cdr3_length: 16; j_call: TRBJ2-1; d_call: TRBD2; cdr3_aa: CASSPTSGATYNEQFF; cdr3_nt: TGTGCCAGCAGTCCGACTAGCGGGGCAACCTACAATGAGCAGTTCTTC
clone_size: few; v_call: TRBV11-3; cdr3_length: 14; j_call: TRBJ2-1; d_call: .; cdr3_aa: CASSSPGWGETQFF; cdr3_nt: TGTGCCAGCAGCTCCCCCGGCTGGGGAGAGACCCAGTTCTTC
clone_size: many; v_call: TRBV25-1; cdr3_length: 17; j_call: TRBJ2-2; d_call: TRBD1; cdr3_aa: CASSEFVGGTNTGELFF; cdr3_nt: TGTGCCAGCAGTGAATTCGTAGGGGGCACGAACACCGGGGAGCTGTTTTTT
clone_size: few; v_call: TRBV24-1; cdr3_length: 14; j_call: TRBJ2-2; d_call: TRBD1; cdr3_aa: CATSGTGSGGELFF; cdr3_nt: TGTGCCACCAGCGGGACAGGGAGCGGCGGGGAGCTGTTTTTT
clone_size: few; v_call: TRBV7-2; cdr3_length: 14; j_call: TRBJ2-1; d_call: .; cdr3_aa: CASSPPTDSRGQFF; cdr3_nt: TGTGCCAGCAGCCCGCCCACGGACTCCCGGGGGCAGTTCTTC
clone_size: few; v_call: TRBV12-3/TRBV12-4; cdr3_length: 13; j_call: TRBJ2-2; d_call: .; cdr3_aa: CASSPQGPGELFF; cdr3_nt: TGTGCCAGCAGTCCCCAGGGGCCCGGGGAGCTGTTTTTT
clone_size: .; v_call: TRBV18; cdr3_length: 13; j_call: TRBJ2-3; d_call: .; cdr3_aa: CASSPVSTDTQYF; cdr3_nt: TGTGCCAGCTCACCGGTTAGCACAGATACGCAGTATTTT
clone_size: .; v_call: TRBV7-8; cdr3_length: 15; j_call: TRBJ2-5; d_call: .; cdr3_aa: CASSLDGGRQETQYF; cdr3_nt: TGTGCCAGCAGCTTAGACGGGGGGCGACAAGAGACCCAGTACTTC
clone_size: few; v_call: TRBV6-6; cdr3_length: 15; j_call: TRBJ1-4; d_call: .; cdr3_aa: CASSYYTATNEKLFF; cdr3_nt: TGTGCCAGCAGTTACTACACGGCAACTAATGAAAAACTGTTTTTT
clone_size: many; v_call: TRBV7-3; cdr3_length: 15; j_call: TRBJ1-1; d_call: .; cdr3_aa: CASSLGGAGWSGAFF; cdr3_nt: TGTGCCAGCAGCCTAGGGGGGGCTGGATGGAGTGGAGCTTTCTTT
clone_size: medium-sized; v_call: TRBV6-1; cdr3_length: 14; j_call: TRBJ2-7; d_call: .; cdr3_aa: CASRHGTETYEQYF; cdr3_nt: TGTGCCAGCAGGCATGGGACGGAAACCTACGAGCAGTACTTC
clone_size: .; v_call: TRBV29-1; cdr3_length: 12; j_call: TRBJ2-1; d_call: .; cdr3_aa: CSVGGGFNEQFF; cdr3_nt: TGCAGCGTTGGTGGGGGGTTCAATGAGCAGTTCTTC
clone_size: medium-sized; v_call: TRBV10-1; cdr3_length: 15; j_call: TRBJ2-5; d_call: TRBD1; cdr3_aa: CASSPRQGMGETQYF; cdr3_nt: TGCGCCAGCAGTCCGCGACAGGGGATGGGGGAGACCCAGTACTTC
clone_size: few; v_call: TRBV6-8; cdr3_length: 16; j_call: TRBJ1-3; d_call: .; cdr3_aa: CASSYSRQSSGNTIYF; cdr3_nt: TGTGCCAGCAGTTACTCGAGGCAGAGCTCTGGAAACACCATATATTTT
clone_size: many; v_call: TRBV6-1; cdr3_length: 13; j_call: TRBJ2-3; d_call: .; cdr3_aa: CASSDRPLDTQYF; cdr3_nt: TGTGCCAGCAGTGACCGGCCCTTGGATACGCAGTATTTT
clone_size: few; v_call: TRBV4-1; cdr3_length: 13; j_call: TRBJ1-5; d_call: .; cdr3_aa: CASSLQVNQPQHF; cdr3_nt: TGCGCCAGCAGCCTACAAGTGAATCAGCCCCAGCATTTT
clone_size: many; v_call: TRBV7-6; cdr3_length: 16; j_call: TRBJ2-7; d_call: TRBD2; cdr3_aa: CASSLGRGRDPYEQYF; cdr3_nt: TGTGCCAGCAGCTTAGGGCGGGGGAGGGATCCCTACGAGCAGTACTTC
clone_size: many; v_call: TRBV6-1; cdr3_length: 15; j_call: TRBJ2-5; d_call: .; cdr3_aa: CASSEAGKGMETQYF; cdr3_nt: TGTGCCAGCAGTGAGGCGGGTAAAGGAATGGAGACCCAGTACTTC
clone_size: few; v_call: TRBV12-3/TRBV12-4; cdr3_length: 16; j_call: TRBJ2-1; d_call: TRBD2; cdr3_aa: CASSFKGTSGYNEQFF; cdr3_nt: TGTGCCAGCAGTTTTAAAGGGACTAGCGGTTACAATGAGCAGTTCTTC
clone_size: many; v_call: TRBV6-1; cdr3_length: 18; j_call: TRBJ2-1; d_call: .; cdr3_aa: CASREREWLDSSYNEQFF; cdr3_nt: TGTGCCAGCAGAGAAAGGGAGTGGTTGGATAGCTCCTACAATGAGCAGTTCTTC
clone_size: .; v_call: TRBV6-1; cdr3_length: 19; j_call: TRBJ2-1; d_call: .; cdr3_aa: CASIPQTQVVGVSYNEQFF; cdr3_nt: TGTGCCAGCATCCCCCAGACACAGGTAGTGGGAGTATCCTACAATGAGCAGTTCTTC
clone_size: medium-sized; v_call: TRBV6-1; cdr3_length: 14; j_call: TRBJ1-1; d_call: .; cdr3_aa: CASKKDNRVTEAFF; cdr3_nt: TGTGCCAGCAAAAAGGATAATCGAGTCACTGAAGCTTTCTTT
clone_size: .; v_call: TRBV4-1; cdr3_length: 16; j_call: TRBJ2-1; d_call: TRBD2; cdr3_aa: CASSQDPGLAGDRQFF; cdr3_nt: TGCGCCAGCAGCCAAGATCCCGGACTAGCGGGAGATAGGCAGTTCTTC
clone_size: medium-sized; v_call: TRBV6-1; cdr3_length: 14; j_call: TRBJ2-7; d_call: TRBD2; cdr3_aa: CASSGLAGLNEQYF; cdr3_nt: TGTGCCAGCAGCGGACTAGCGGGGCTCAATGAGCAGTACTTC
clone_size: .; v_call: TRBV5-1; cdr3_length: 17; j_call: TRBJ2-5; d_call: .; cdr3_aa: CASSLPGAEGFQETQYF; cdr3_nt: TGCGCCAGCAGCCTCCCTGGGGCAGAAGGATTTCAAGAGACCCAGTACTTC
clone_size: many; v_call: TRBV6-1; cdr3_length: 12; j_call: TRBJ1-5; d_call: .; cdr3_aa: CASTVGNQPQHF; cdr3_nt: TGTGCCAGCACGGTTGGCAATCAGCCCCAGCATTTT
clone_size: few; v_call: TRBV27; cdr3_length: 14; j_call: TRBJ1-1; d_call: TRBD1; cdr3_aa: CASSLEAQGGEAFF; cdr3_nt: TGTGCCAGCAGTTTAGAGGCACAGGGGGGCGAAGCTTTCTTT
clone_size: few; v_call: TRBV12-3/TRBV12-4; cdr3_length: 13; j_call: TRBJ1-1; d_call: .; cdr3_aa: CASSLEMNTEAFF; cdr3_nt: TGTGCCAGCAGTTTGGAGATGAACACTGAAGCTTTCTTT
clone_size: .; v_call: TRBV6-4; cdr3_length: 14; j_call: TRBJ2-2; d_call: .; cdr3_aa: CASQTYNRIGELFF; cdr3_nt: TGTGCCAGCCAGACTTATAATCGTATCGGGGAGCTGTTTTTT
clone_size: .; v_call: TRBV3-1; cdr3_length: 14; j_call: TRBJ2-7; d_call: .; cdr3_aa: CASSQLKGTHEQYF; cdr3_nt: TGTGCCAGCAGCCAATTAAAGGGTACCCACGAGCAGTACTTC
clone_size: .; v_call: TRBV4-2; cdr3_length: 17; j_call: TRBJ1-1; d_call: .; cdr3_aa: CASSQDVRPSSNTEAFF; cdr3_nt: TGTGCCAGCAGCCAAGATGTAAGGCCCTCTAGTAATACTGAAGCTTTCTTT
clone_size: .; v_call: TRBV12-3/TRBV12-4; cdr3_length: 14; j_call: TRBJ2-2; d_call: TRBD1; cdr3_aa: CASSRDRGVGELFF; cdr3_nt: TGTGCCAGCAGTCGGGACAGGGGAGTCGGGGAGCTGTTTTTT
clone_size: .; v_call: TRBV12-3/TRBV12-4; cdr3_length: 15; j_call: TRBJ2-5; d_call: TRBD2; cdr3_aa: CASSPGGLLQETQYF; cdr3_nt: TGTGCCAGCAGTCCCGGGGGACTACTCCAAGAGACCCAGTACTTC
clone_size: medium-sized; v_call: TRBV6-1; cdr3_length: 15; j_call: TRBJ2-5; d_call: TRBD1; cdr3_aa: CASSYTDRVGETQYF; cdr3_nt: TGTGCCAGCAGTTATACGGACAGGGTCGGAGAGACCCAGTACTTC
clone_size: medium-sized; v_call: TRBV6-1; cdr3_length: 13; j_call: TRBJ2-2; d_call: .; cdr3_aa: CASSERVGGELFF; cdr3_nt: TGTGCCAGCAGTGAAAGGGTGGGGGGGGAGCTGTTTTTT
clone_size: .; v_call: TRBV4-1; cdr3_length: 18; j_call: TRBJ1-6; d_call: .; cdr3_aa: CASSQGGAGSSYNSPLHF; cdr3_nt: TGCGCCAGCAGCCAGGGGGGGGCAGGGAGCTCCTATAATTCACCCCTCCACTTT
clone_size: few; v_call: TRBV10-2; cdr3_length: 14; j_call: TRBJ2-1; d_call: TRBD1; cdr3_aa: CASRAGTGYNEQFF; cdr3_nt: TGCGCCAGCAGAGCCGGGACAGGCTACAATGAGCAGTTCTTC
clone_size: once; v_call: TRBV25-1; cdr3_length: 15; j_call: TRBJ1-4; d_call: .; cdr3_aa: CASQVGAALNEKLFF; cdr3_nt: TGTGCCAGCCAGGTCGGGGCAGCCTTGAATGAAAAACTGTTTTTT
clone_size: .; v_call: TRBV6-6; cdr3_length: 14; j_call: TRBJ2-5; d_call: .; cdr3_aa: CASSPDGVAETQYF; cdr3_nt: TGTGCCAGCAGTCCCGACGGGGTAGCGGAGACCCAGTACTTC